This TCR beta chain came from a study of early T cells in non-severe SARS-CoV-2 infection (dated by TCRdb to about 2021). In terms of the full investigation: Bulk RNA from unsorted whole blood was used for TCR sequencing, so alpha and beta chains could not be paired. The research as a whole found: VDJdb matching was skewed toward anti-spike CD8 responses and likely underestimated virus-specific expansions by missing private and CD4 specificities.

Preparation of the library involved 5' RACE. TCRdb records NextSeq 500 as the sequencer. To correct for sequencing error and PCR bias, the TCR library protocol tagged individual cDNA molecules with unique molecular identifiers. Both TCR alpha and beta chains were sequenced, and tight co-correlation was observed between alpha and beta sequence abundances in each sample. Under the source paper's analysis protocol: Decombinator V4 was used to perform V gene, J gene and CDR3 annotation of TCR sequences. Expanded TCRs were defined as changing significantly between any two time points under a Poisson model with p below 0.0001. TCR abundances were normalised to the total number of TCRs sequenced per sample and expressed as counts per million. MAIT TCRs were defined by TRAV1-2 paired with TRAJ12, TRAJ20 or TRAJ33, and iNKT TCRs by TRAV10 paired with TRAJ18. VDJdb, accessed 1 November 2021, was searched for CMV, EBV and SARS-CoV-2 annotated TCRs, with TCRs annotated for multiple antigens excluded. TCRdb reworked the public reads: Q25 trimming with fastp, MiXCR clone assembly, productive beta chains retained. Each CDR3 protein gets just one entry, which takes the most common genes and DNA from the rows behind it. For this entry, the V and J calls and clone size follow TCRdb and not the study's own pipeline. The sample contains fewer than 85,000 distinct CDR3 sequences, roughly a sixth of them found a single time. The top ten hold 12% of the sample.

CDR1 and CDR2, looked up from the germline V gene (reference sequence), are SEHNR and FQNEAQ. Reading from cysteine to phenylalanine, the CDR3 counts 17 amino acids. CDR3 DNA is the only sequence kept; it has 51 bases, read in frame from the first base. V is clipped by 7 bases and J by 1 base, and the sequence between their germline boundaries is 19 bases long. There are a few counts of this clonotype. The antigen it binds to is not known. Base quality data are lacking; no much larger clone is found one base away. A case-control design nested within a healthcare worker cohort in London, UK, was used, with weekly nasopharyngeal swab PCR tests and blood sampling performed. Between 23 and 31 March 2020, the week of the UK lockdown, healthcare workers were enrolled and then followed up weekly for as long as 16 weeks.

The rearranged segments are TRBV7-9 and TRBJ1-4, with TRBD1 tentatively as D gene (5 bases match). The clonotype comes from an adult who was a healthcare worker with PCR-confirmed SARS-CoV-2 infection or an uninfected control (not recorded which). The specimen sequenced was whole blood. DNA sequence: TGTGCCAGCACCCCCATGGAGAGTGGGGGAACTAATGAAAAACTGTTTTTT. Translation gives CASTPMESGGTNEKLFF.